Shown below are 30 T cell receptor beta chains from a single sample sequenced in a study of CDR3 diversity in severe acne. MiXCR, run by TCRdb on the PCR reads, gives a single entry per CDR3 protein. The sample shows fewer than 100,000 distinct CDR3 sequences, about 54% of them seen only once. Sequences were obtained from blood. The receptors shown here come from a male donor in good health, without acne.

This clonotype has only a few counts. This chain joins TRBV7-9 and TRBJ1-1; 8 bases agree with TRBD1. The CDR3 sequence is 16 residues long. The germline V gene encodes CDR1 SEHNR and CDR2 FQNEAQ (reference sequence). V lost 3 bases, J lost 3 bases, and 9 bases stayed unmatched. The CDR3 spells CASSFSGGEWDTEAFF. CDR3 in DNA: TGTGCCAGCAGCTTTTCAGGGGGCGAGTGGGACACTGAAGCTTTCTTT.

This clonotype was counted only a few times. The chain links TRBV24-1 to TRBJ2-7; no clear D. Germline-derived CDR1 and CDR2 are KGHDR and SFDVKD. V gave up 2 bases and J gave up 2 bases, with 9 bases separating them. This CDR3 has 14 amino acids. CDR3 in DNA: TGTGCCACCAGTGATTCATTGTCCGCCTACGAGCAGTACTTC. Translating gives CATSDSLSAYEQYF.

At least ten counts were recorded for this clonotype. The chain combines TRBV6-1 with TRBJ2-7; 7 nucleotides match TRBD1. Per the germline V gene, CDR1 is MNHNS and CDR2 is SASEGT. This CDR3 is built from 16 residues. Trimming removed 9 bases from V and 3 bases from J; junction bases left unmatched: 17. As DNA, the CDR3 is TGTGCCAGTAGCCGACAGGGAACCTCCTCGGTCTACGAGCAGTACTTC. Its translation: CASSRQGTSSVYEQYF.

The chain joins TRBV20-1 to TRBJ2-7, with 7 bases fitting TRBD1. The CDR3 spans 14 residues. CDR1 and CDR2 from the germline V gene are DFQATT and SNEGSKA (reference sequence). V shed 2 bases and J 0 bases; nucleotides not matched to a gene: 4. The CDR3 DNA reads TGCAGTGCTAGAAAGACAGGGACCTCCTACGAGCAGTACTTC. It specifies CSARKTGTSYEQYF.

This clonotype was picked up many times. The J gene is TRBJ1-1, the V gene TRBV5-6; D gene ambiguous. The CDR3 totals 14 residues. Trimming left V 1 base short and J 5 bases short, with 12 bases between. Germline V gene data show CDR1 as SGHDT and CDR2 as YYEEEE. For the CDR3, the DNA is TGTGCCAGCAGCTTGTACCCCCTGGGGACTGAAGCTTTCTTT. Protein sequence: CASSLYPLGTEAFF.

This clonotype was detected a few times. The CDR3: CASSELAGGSTQYF. Written as DNA, the CDR3 is TGTGCCAGCAGCGAACTAGCGGGGGGAAGCACCCAGTACTTC. The chain carries TRBV6-5 and TRBJ2-5; 12 positions match TRBD2. Germline CDR1 MNHEY, CDR2 SVGAGI. CDR3 size: 14 residues. V lost 6 bases to trimming and J lost 8 bases; unmatched junction nucleotides: 7.

This clonotype was seen ten or more times. This chain connects TRBV18 to TRBJ2-2, with TRBD2 as a possible D gene (6 bases). Trimming left V 3 bases short and J 3 bases short, with 8 bases between. CDR3 size: 14 residues. Germline V gene lookup returns CDR1 KGHSH and CDR2 LQKENI. The CDR3 region is CASSPGTHTGELFF. Written as DNA, the CDR3 is TGTGCCAGCTCACCCGGGACTCACACCGGGGAGCTGTTTTTT. Complete variable domain (other parts from reference TRBV18 and TRBJ2-2): NAGVMQNPRHLVRRRGQEARLRCSPMKGHSHVYWYRQLPEEGLKFMVYLQKENIIDESGMPKERFSAEFPKEGPSILRIQQVVRGDSAAYFCASSPGTHTGELFFGEGSRLTVL.

The count of this clonotype is one. The chain recombines TRBV6-5 with TRBJ2-4; D ambiguous. CDR1 and CDR2 (germline): MNHEY, SVGAGI. The CDR3 is made up of 12 amino acids. Deletions cut 2 bases from V and 8 bases from J, with 7 bases between. CDR3 loop: CASSYPVDIQYF. CDR3 nucleotide sequence: TGTGCCAGCAGTTACCCGGTAGACATTCAGTACTTC.

This clonotype was counted many times. The genes are TRBV19 and TRBJ2-1, with D hard to call. The germline gives CDR1 LNHDA, CDR2 SQIVND (reference sequence). This CDR3 is 18 amino acids long. V was trimmed by 7 bases and J by 0 bases, leaving 22 bases between them. For the CDR3, the DNA is TGTGCCAGTACCAAAGCTGAATCAACAGATAGCTCCTACAATGAGCAGTTCTTC. This sequence encodes CASTKAESTDSSYNEQFF.

This clonotype was recorded at least ten times. Here the CDR3 reads CASRVGLADITDTQYF. The CDR3 DNA sequence: TGTGCCAGCAGGGTGGGACTAGCGGACATAACAGATACGCAGTATTTT. This chain joins TRBV6-5 and TRBJ2-3; 11 bases align to TRBD2. CDR3 length equals 16 residues. V shed 6 bases and J 3 bases; nucleotides not matched to a gene: 8. Germline lookup yields CDR1 MNHEY and CDR2 SVGAGI.

This clonotype was seen only a few times. The junction does not match germline at one end; this may be a read error. The rearrangement uses TRBV5-1 and TRBJ2-7, with 7 bases that match TRBD1. This CDR3 spans 15 amino acids. Germline CDR1 reads SGHRS; CDR2 reads YFSETQ. The CDR3 sequence: CASSLGQPMGYEQYF. DNA of the CDR3: TGTGCCAGCAGCTTGGGACAGCCTATGGGCTACGAGCAGTACTTC.

This clonotype was observed at least ten times. The rearrangement joins TRBV3-1 to TRBJ2-7, with 9 bases fitting TRBD2. V gave up 4 bases and J gave up 0 bases; unmatched junction bases: 13. The germline V gene encodes CDR1 LGHDT and CDR2 YNNKEL (reference sequence). The CDR3 sequence is 18 residues long. The CDR3 region has the DNA TGTGCCAGCAGCCGCATGGGGCTAGCGGGGTCGTACTCCTACGAGCAGTACTTC. It yields the protein CASSRMGLAGSYSYEQYF.

There are many counts of this clonotype. This chain joins TRBV29-1 and TRBJ1-1; no clear D gene. Germline V gene lookup returns CDR1 SQVTM and CDR2 ANQGSEA. The V and J ends lost 4 bases and 4 bases respectively, with 7 bases between them. CDR3 size: 11 residues. The CDR3 region has the DNA TGCAGCGTTGCCGGGCCCACTGAAGCTTTCTTT. This encodes CSVAGPTEAFF. Drawing the rest from reference TRBV29-1 and TRBJ1-1, the complete variable domain is SAVISQKPSRDICQRGTSLTIQCQVDSQVTMMFWYRQQPGQSLTLIATANQGSEATYESGFVIDKFPISRPNLTFSTLTVSNMSPEDSSIYLCSVAGPTEAFFGQGTRLTVV.

The V call is TRBV2, the J call TRBJ2-6; no firm D call. The CDR3 covers 14 residues. Per germline, CDR1 SNHLY and CDR2 FYNNEI. V lost 4 bases to trimming and J lost 0 bases, with 4 bases between them. CDR3 sequence: CASSAISGANVLTF. For the CDR3, the DNA is TGTGCCAGCAGTGCTATCTCTGGGGCCAACGTCCTGACTTTC.

V usage is TRBV7-3 and J usage is TRBJ1-1, with 10 bases aligning to TRBD1. The CDR3 is 13 amino acids. J was trimmed by 8 bases and V by 6 bases; bases with no gene match: 6. CDR1 and CDR2 (germline): SGHTA, FQGTGA. The CDR3 here is CASRETGGSEAFF. The DNA for the CDR3 is TGTGCCAGCAGGGAGACAGGGGGCTCGGAAGCTTTCTTT.

This clonotype has more than one count but fewer than ten. The V and J genes are TRBV29-1 and TRBJ1-4; D not certain. Trimming removed 5 bases from V and 0 bases from J, with 10 bases in between. The CDR3 has 14 residues. Germline V lookup: CDR1 SQVTM, CDR2 ANQGSEA. CDR3 nucleotides: TGCAGCGTTACGGCCTTTGCAACTAATGAAAAACTGTTTTTT. It encodes CSVTAFATNEKLFF.

The chain carries TRBV2 and TRBJ1-2; D not resolved. CDR1 is SNHLY, CDR2 FYNNEI, per germline. V dropped 3 bases and J dropped 8 bases, with 16 bases sitting between them. The CDR3 consists of 14 residues. This CDR3 reads CASSEVRTARGYTF. The CDR3 nucleotides are TGTGCCAGCAGTGAGGTGAGAACCGCTCGGGGCTACACCTTC.

In its sample, this clonotype was seen a few times. The chain has TRBV20-1 and TRBJ1-5; a possible D gene is TRBD1 (6 bases). From germline, CDR1 is DFQATT and CDR2 SNEGSKA (reference sequence). Trimming removed 0 bases from V and 4 bases from J, with 10 bases in between. CDR3 size: 14 residues. CDR3 bases: TGCAGTGCTAGAGATAACCAGGGGAATCAGCCCCAGCATTTT. Translated: CSARDNQGNQPQHF.

The chain recombines TRBV7-8 with TRBJ1-5; maybe TRBD1 (5 bases). Germline assignment: CDR1 SGHVS and CDR2 FQNEAQ. The CDR3 contains 12 residues. Between the trimmed V and J ends, which lost 5 bases and 6 bases, there was a span of 8 bases. The CDR3 region is CASSPGFQPQHF. The CDR3 region has the DNA TGTGCCAGCAGCCCAGGGTTTCAGCCCCAGCATTTT.

J is TRBJ1-1 and V is TRBV12-3 or TRBV12-4; D is possibly TRBD1 (5 bases). The CDR3 is 15 residues long. Trimming pared 7 bases from V and 0 bases from J, leaving 15 bases between. CDR3 in amino acids: CASKPGQQMNTEAFF. As DNA, the CDR3 is TGTGCCAGCAAACCGGGGCAGCAGATGAACACTGAAGCTTTCTTT.

This clonotype has a handful of counts. The limits of the CDR3 on the DNA are not certain, so only TCRdb's listed CDR3 is given. The rearrangement uses TRBV7-2 and TRBJ1-1; TRBD1, the table's D call, was not compared with the DNA. Ends included, the CDR3 has 24 residues. Germline lookup yields CDR1 SGHTA and CDR2 FQGNSA. CDR3 residues: CASSLLGDAPYNEQFFGPGTEAFF.

This clonotype was found many times. The gene calls are TRBV11-2 and TRBJ2-3; D not resolved. This CDR3 comprises 11 residues. CDR1 SGHAT and CDR2 FQNNGV come from the germline V gene. Trimming stripped 5 bases from V and 2 bases from J, with 2 bases between. CDR3 coding DNA: TGTGCCAGCAGCGCCACAGATACGCAGTATTTT. Protein sequence: CASSATDTQYF.

This clonotype was observed many times. V gene TRBV10-3 combines with J gene TRBJ1-1, with D perhaps matching TRBD1 (6 bases). V was pared by 8 bases and J by 0 bases, with 13 bases between. Germline V gene data show CDR1 as ENHRY and CDR2 as SYGVKD. This CDR3 is built from 14 residues. The CDR3 loop reads CAIRGGGMNTEAFF. CDR3 in DNA: TGTGCCATCCGAGGGGGGGGCATGAACACTGAAGCTTTCTTT.

This clonotype appeared once. The chain carries TRBV7-9 and TRBJ2-1, with TRBD2 identical over 8 bases. J gave up 6 bases and V 6 bases, and 4 bases lay outside the gene matches. Germline V gene lookup returns CDR1 SEHNR and CDR2 FQNEAQ (reference sequence). This CDR3 spans 13 amino acids. CDR3 sequence: CASSPAGGNEQFF. CDR3 nucleotides: TGTGCCAGCAGTCCGGCGGGGGGCAATGAGCAGTTCTTC.

For this clonotype: This is likely a read error, given that the CDR3 carries no conserved phenylalanine or tryptophan at its end. The DNA is left out, because the CDR3 cannot be placed on it with certainty; the CDR3 is given as TCRdb lists it. The V and J genes are TRBV2 and TRBJ2-2; the D call TRBD2 from the table was never checked on the DNA. 18 amino acids form the CDR3, both terminal residues included. Germline V lookup: CDR1 SNHLY, CDR2 FYNNEI. The CDR3 sequence is CASRTGTSGATNTGELRI.

On this clonotype itself: This may be a read error, as it is one base from a much larger clone. The chain links TRBV5-6 to TRBJ2-1, with D tentatively TRBD2 (5 bases). V lost 0 bases, J lost 2 bases, and 6 bases lay in between. The CDR3 has 14 amino acids. Germline V lookup: CDR1 SGHDT, CDR2 YYEEEE. The CDR3 spells CASSLDGAYNEQFF. The CDR3 DNA reads TGTGCCAGCAGCTTGGACGGGGCCTACAATGAGCAGTTCTTC.

This chain joins TRBV5-6 and TRBJ2-7; D gene ambiguous. The CDR3 runs 14 residues. V was cut by 1 base and J by 1 base, with 9 bases left in between. Germline loops: CDR1 SGHDT, CDR2 YYEEEE. CDR3 in DNA: TGTGCCAGCAGCTTGAGTGGCCAGTCCTACGAGCAGTACTTC. Its translation: CASSLSGQSYEQYF.

The chain combines TRBV6-5 with TRBJ1-4; TRBD1 matches 9 bases. V gave up 2 bases and J gave up 7 bases; unmatched junction bases: 8. Germline V gene lookup returns CDR1 MNHEY and CDR2 SVGAGI. The CDR3 loop spans 16 amino acids. The CDR3 protein is CASSYPGQGIREKLFF. The CDR3 DNA is TGTGCCAGCAGTTACCCGGGACAGGGAATACGTGAAAAACTGTTTTTT.

This clonotype was observed a few times. J is TRBJ2-2 and V is TRBV29-1, with D perhaps TRBD1 (6 bases). The V and J ends lost 8 bases and 5 bases respectively, with 18 bases between them. The CDR3 has 14 amino acids. Looked up from germline, CDR1 is SQVTM and CDR2 is ANQGSEA. The CDR3 DNA is TGCAGCATAAAAAGGGGGATTAATACCGGGGAGCTGTTTTTT. The encoded protein is CSIKRGINTGELFF.

This clonotype was observed at least ten times. The V and J genes are TRBV24-1 and TRBJ2-3; 11 bases align to TRBD2. After removal of 3 bases from V and 0 bases from J, the junction contained 22 bases not matched to a gene. The CDR3 covers 23 residues. Germline CDR1 and CDR2: KGHDR and SFDVKD. In nucleotides, the CDR3 is TGTGCCACCAGTGATCGAAACCCCAGGGGGCTCGGGACTAGCGGATTTAGCACAGATACGCAGTATTTT. The encoded protein is CATSDRNPRGLGTSGFSTDTQYF.